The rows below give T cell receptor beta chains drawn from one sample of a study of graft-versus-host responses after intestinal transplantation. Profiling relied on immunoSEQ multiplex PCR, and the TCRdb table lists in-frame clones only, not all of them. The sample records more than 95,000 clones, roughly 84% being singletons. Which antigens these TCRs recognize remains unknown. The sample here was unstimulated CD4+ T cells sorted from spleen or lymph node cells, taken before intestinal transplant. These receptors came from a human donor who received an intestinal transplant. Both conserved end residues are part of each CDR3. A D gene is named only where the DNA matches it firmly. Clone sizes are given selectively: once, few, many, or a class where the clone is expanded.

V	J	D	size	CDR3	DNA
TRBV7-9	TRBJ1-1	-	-	CASSFPSARQDTEAFF	TGTGCCAGCAGCTTTCCAAGCGCCCGACAGGACACTGAAGCTTTCTTT
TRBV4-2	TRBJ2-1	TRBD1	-	CASSQGTGQGYNEQFF	TGTGCCAGCAGCCAAGGAACGGGACAGGGGTACAATGAGCAGTTCTTC
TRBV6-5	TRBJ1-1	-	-	CASSAGYTEAFF	TGTGCCAGCAGTGCAGGTTACACTGAAGCTTTCTTT
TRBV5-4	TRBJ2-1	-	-	CASSLGLAPPQFF	TGTGCCAGCAGCTTGGGCCTAGCGCCCCCCCAGTTCTTC
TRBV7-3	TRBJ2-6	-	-	CASSAESTLTGANVLTF	TGTGCCAGCAGCGCGGAGAGTACCCTCACTGGGGCCAACGTCCTGACTTTC
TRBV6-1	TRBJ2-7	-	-	CASSVPGPVSYEQYF	TGTGCCAGCAGTGTGCCGGGACCGGTCAGCTACGAGCAGTACTTC
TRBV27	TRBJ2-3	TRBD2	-	CASSTTTSYDTQYF	TGTGCCAGCAGTACCACGACTAGCTACGATACGCAGTATTTT
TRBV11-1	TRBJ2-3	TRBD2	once	CASSLEASGRAPTDTQYF	TGTGCCAGCAGCTTAGAGGCTAGCGGGAGGGCCCCCACAGATACGCAGTATTTT
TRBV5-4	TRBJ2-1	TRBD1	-	CASSLFDRENNEQFF	TGTGCCAGCAGCTTGTTCGACAGGGAAAACAATGAGCAGTTCTTC
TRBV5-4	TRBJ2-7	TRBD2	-	CASSLYAAGEPRRYEQYF	TGTGCCAGCAGCTTGTACGCAGCGGGAGAACCCCGGAGGTACGAGCAGTACTTC
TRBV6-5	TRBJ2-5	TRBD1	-	CASSVDREETQYF	TGTGCCAGCAGTGTAGACAGGGAAGAGACCCAGTACTTC
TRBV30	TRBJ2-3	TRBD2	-	CAWTAGGTDTQYF	TGTGCCTGGACGGCGGGGGGCACAGATACGCAGTATTTT